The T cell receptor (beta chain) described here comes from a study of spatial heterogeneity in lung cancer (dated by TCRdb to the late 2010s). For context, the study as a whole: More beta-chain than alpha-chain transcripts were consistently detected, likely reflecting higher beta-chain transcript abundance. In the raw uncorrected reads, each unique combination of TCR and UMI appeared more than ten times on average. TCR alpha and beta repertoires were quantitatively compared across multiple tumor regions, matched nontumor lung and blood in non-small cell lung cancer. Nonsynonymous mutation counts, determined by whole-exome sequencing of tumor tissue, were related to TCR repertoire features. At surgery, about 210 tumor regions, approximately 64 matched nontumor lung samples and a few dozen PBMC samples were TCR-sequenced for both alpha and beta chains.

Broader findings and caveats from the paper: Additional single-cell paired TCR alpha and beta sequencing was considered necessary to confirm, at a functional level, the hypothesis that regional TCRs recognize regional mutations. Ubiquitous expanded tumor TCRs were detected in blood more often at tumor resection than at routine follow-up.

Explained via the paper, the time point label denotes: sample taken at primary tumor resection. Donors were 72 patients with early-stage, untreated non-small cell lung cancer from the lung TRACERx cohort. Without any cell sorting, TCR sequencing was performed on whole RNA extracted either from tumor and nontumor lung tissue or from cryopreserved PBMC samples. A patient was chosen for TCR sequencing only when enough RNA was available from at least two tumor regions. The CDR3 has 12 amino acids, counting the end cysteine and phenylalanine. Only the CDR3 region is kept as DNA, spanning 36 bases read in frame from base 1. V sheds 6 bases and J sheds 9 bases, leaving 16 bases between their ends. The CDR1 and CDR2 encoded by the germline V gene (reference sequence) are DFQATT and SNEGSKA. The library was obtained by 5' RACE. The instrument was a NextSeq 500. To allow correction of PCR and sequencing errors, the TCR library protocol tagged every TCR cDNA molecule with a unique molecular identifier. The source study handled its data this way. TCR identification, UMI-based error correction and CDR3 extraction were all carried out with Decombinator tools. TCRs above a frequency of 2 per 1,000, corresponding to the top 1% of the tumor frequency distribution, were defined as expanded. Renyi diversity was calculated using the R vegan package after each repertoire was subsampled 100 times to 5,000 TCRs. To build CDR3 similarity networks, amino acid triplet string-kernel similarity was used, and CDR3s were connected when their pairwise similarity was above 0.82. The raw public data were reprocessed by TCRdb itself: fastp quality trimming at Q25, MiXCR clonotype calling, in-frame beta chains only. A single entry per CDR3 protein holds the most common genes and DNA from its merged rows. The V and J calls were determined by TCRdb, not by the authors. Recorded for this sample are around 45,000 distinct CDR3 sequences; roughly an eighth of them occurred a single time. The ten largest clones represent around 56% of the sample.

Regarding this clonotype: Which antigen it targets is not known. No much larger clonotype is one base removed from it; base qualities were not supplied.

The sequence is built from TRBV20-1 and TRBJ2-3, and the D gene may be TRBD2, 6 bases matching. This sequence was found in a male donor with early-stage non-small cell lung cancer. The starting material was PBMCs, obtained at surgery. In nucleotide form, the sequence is TGCAGTGCGGATGGGACTGGGGAGACGCAGTATTTT. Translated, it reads CSADGTGETQYF.